This T cell receptor beta chain was sequenced in a study of blood T cell repertoires in COVID-19. In the study overall: COVID-19 samples collected from the United States, Italy and Spain covered acute and convalescent phases.

This clone was seen only a few times. Participants reported their clinical history, and cohort assignment relied on those reports. Within 2 weeks before study entry, exposed participants met a COVID-19 case. The table came from immunoSEQ multiplex PCR; TCRdb's copy has only in-frame clones and leaves some out. The repertoire has approximately 260,000 clones, roughly 85% of them found once; the top ten carry under 7%. The CDR3 spans 14 residues. V lost 6 bases and J lost 0, with 9 bases in between. Germline CDR1 reads LNHDA; CDR2 reads SQIVND (reference sequence). This chain links TRBV19 with TRBJ1-5, with D perhaps matching TRBD1 (6 bases). The receptor's source is a woman between 45 and 65 years old who had been exposed to COVID-19. Sequencing input: PBMCs or T cells enriched from blood (not recorded which). CDR3 sequence reads: CASRKQGSNQPQHF. The CDR3 nucleotides are TGTGCCAGTAGGAAACAGGGTAGCAATCAGCCCCAGCATTTT.